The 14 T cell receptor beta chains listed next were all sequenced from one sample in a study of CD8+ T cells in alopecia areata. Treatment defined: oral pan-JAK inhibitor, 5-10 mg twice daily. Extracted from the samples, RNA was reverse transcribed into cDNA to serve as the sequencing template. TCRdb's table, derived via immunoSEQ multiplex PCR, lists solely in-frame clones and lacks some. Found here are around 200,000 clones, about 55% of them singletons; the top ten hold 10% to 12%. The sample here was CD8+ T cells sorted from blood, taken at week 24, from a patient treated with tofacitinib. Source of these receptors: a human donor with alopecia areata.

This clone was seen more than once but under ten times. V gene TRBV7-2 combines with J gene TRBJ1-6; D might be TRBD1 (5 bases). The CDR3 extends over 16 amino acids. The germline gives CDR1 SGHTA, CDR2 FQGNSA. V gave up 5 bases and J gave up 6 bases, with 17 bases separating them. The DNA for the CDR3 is TGTGCCAGCAGCGTGGGCGGGGCGCGGGGTAATTCACCCCTCCACTTT. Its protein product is CASSVGGARGNSPLHF. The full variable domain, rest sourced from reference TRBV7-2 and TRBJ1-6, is GAGVSQSPSNKVTEKGKDVELRCDPISGHTALYWYRQSLGQGLEFLIYFQGNSAPDKSGLPSDRFSAERTGGSVSTLTIQRTQQEDSAVYLCASSVGGARGNSPLHFGNGTRLTVT.

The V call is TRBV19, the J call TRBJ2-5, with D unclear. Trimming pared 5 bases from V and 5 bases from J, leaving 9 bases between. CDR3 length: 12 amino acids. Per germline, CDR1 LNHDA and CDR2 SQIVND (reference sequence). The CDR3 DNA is TGTGCCAGTAGTCAGATTGGGGAGACCCAGTACTTC. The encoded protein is CASSQIGETQYF.

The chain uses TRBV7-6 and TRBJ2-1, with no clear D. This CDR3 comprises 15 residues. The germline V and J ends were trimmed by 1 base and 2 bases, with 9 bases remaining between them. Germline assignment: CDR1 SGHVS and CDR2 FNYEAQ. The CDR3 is CASSLESAAYNEQFF. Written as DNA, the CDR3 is TGTGCCAGCAGCTTAGAGTCGGCAGCCTACAATGAGCAGTTCTTC.

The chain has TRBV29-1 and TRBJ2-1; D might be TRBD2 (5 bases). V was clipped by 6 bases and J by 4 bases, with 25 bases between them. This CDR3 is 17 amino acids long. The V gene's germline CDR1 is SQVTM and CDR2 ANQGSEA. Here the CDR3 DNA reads TGCAGCGTCCTACTCTACCCGAGCGGAAAAAATTACAATGAGCAGTTCTTC. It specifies CSVLLYPSGKNYNEQFF.

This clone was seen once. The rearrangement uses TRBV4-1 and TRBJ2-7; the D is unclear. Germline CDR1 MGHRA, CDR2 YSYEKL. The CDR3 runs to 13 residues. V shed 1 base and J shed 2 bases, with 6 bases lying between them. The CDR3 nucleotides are TGCGCCAGCAGCCAAGGTATAACCTACGAGCAGTACTTC. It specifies CASSQGITYEQYF.

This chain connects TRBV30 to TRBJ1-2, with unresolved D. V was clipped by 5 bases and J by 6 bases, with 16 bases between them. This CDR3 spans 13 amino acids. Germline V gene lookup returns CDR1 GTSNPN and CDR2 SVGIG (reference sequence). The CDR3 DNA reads TGTGCCTGGTATATGAGGGAATCTGATGGCTACACCTTC. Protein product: CAWYMRESDGYTF.

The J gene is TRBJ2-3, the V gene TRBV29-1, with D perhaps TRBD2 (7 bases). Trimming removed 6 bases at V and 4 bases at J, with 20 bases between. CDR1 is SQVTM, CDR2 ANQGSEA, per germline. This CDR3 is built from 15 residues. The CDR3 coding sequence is TGCAGCGTAGGGGGGGCCTCGAAATGGCCAGATACGCAGTATTTT. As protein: CSVGGASKWPDTQYF.

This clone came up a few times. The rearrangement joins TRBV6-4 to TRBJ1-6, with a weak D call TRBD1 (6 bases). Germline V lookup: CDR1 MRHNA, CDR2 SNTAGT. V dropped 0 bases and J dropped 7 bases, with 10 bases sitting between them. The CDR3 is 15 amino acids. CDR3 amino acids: CASSDSTQGNSPLHF. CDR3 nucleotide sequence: TGTGCCAGCAGTGACTCCACTCAGGGGAATTCACCCCTCCACTTT.

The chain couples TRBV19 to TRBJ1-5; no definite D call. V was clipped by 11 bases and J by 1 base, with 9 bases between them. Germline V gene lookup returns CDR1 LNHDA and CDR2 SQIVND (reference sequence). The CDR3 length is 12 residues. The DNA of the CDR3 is TGTGCCGGCGGGCCGAGCAATCAGCCCCAGCATTTT. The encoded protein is CAGGPSNQPQHF.

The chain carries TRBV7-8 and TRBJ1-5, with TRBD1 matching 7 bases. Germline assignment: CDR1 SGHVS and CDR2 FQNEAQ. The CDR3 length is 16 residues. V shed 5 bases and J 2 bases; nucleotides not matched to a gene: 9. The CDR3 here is CASSPSRTGGNQPQHF. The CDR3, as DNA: TGTGCCAGCAGCCCTTCGAGGACAGGCGGCAATCAGCCCCAGCATTTT.

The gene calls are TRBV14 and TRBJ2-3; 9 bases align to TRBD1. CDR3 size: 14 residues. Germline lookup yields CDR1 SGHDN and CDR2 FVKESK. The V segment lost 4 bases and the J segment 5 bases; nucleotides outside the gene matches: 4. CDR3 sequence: CASSPPGQGDTQYF. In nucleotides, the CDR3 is TGTGCCAGCAGCCCCCCGGGACAGGGAGATACGCAGTATTTT.

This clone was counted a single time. CDR3 amino acids: CAISESEASGSTDTQYF. The CDR3 DNA is TGTGCCATCAGTGAGTCAGAGGCTAGCGGATCGACAGATACGCAGTATTTT. The genes are TRBV10-3 and TRBJ2-3; 7 bases fit TRBD2. V lost 0 bases to trimming and J lost 3 bases; unmatched junction nucleotides: 9. CDR3 size: 17 residues. Germline loops: CDR1 ENHRY, CDR2 SYGVKD.

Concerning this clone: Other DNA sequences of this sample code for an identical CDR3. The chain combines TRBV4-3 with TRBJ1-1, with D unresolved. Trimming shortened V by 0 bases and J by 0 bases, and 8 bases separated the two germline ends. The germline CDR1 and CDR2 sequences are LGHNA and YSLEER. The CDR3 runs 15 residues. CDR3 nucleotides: TGCGCCAGCAGCCAAGATTTGTATCTGAACACTGAAGCTTTCTTT. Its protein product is CASSQDLYLNTEAFF.

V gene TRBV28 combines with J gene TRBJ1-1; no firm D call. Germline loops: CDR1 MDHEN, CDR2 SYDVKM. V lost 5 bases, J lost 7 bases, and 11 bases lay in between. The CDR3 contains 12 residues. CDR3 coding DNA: TGTGCCAGCAGTCGACAATCTCTTGAAGCTTTCTTT. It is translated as CASSRQSLEAFF.